One sample yielded the 2 T cell receptor beta chains listed below, sequenced in a study of lymphopenia after photon versus proton radiotherapy. Clones were read by immunoSEQ multiplex PCR, and TCRdb kept only the in-frame ones, dropping some. The sample lists over 35,000 clones, roughly four fifths occurring once. The sample was peripheral blood, taken from a patient treated with proton-based radiotherapy. The receptors were gathered from a woman aged 70 to 79 with pancreatic cancer.

This clone was found once. J is TRBJ1-2 and V is TRBV5-6; 9 bases match TRBD1. Trimming took 4 bases from V and 3 from J; bases not matched to a gene: 4. Germline V gene data show CDR1 as SGHDT and CDR2 as YYEEEE. The CDR3 sequence is 14 residues long. In DNA, the CDR3 is TGTGCCAGCAGCCTGGGACAGGGATACTATGGCTACACCTTC. This gives the protein CASSLGQGYYGYTF.

The chain couples TRBV28 to TRBJ2-4, with 7 nucleotides matching TRBD1. This CDR3 is built from 15 residues. Looked up from germline, CDR1 is MDHEN and CDR2 is SYDVKM. V shed 5 bases, J shed 0 bases, and the junction held 4 bases outside the gene matches. The CDR3 region has the DNA TGTGCCAGCAGTCCACAGGGGCTAGCCAAAAACATTCAGTACTTC. Its protein is CASSPQGLAKNIQYF.